The 5 T cell receptor beta chains below all came from one sample that was sequenced in a study of early T cells in non-severe SARS-CoV-2 infection. TCRdb re-called the 5' RACE reads through MiXCR, storing one row per CDR3 protein. The table has around 40,000 distinct CDR3 sequences, roughly 6.3% seen once. The specimen sequenced was whole blood. The receptors stem from an adult who was a healthcare worker with PCR-confirmed SARS-CoV-2 infection or an uninfected control (not recorded which).

This clonotype was recorded a few times. The V gene is TRBV7-9, the J gene TRBJ2-2, with D possibly being TRBD1 (6 bases). Germline V CDR1 and CDR2: SEHNR, FQNEAQ (reference sequence). There are 15 residues in the CDR3. Between the trimmed V and J ends, which lost 4 bases and 4 bases, there was a span of 13 bases. CDR3 sequence: CASSSDRASTGELFF. The CDR3 coding sequence is TGTGCCAGCAGCTCGGACAGAGCCTCCACCGGGGAGCTGTTTTTT.

This clonotype has a count of ten or more. This sequence joins TRBV4-2 and TRBJ2-1; 7 bases are a match to TRBD2. This CDR3 spans 16 amino acids. Per germline, CDR1 LGHNA and CDR2 YNFKEQ. V was pared by 0 bases and J by 0 bases, with 2 bases of the junction left unmatched. The CDR3 DNA follows: TGTGCCAGCAGCCAAGAGGGACTAAACTCCTACAATGAGCAGTTCTTC. This codes for CASSQEGLNSYNEQFF.

The CDR3 spells CASSNGQGINYEQYF. CDR3 nucleotide sequence: TGTGCCAGCAGTAACGGACAGGGAATTAACTACGAGCAGTACTTC. The J gene is TRBJ2-7, the V gene TRBV3-1; 8 nucleotides line up with TRBD1. V gave up 6 bases and J gave up 3 bases; unmatched junction bases: 10. Germline assignment: CDR1 LGHDT and CDR2 YNNKEL (reference sequence). CDR3 length equals 15 residues.

In this sample, this clonotype turned up many times. The CDR3 nucleotides read TGTGCCAGCAGCCCCCCGGGACAGCCCTACGAGCAGTACTTC. Protein sequence: CASSPPGQPYEQYF. The chain links TRBV12-3 or TRBV12-4 to TRBJ2-7; 7 bases fit TRBD1. The CDR3 is 14 residues long. V shed 6 bases, J shed 2 bases, and the junction held 7 bases outside the gene matches.

CDR3 sequence reads: CSAREMIRSSTDTQYF. The CDR3, as DNA: TGCAGTGCTAGAGAGATGATTAGATCTAGCACAGATACGCAGTATTTT. V and J are TRBV20-1 and TRBJ2-3; no reliable D call. The CDR3 is 16 residues long. Germline V gives CDR1 DFQATT, CDR2 SNEGSKA (reference sequence). Trimming left V 0 bases short and J 0 bases short, with 13 bases between.